These 11 T cell receptor beta chains originate from one sample sequenced in a study of post-analysis software for immune sequencing data. General observations from the study: In patients, TRBV5-6, TRBV5-1 and TRBV20-1 belonged to five or six TRBV segments found more frequently than in controls.

Prepared libraries of TCR beta cDNA carried unique molecular identifiers. One entry per CDR3 protein results from TCRdb running MiXCR on the PCR reads. The top ten clones hold about 1.8% of a sample with hundreds of thousands of distinct CDR3 sequences, roughly 46% of them seen once. Their antigens are not known. The material sequenced was blood. These receptors were taken from a girl under 18 with multiple sclerosis.

The chain uses TRBV6-5 and TRBJ1-1; D perhaps matches TRBD1 (5 bases). The CDR3 is made up of 17 amino acids. CDR1 is MNHEY and CDR2 is SVGAGI in the germline V gene. Trimming removed 2 bases from V and 3 bases from J, with 19 bases in between. CDR3 sequence reads: CASSYGVGVGLDTEAFF. Written as DNA, the CDR3 is TGTGCCAGCAGTTACGGGGTAGGGGTGGGTTTGGACACTGAAGCTTTCTTT.

CDR3: CASSFTGKIEAFF. The CDR3 DNA reads as TGTGCCAGCAGTTTCACCGGGAAAATTGAAGCTTTCTTT. The V call is TRBV12-3 or TRBV12-4, the J call TRBJ1-1; D gene ambiguous. The V end was cut by 3 bases, the J end by 7 bases, with 12 bases between. This CDR3 has 13 residues.

V and J are TRBV6-6 and TRBJ1-2, with 7 positions matching TRBD1. The CDR3 runs 17 residues. CDR1 and CDR2 (germline): MNHNY, SVGAGI (reference sequence). Trimming cost V 2 bases and J 3 bases; bases outside gene matches: 12. Here the CDR3 DNA reads TGTGCCAGCAGTTACCAGGGGGGGTTAGTTCCCTACTATGGCTACACCTTC. Translation gives CASSYQGGLVPYYGYTF.

The chain links TRBV29-1 to TRBJ2-7; D remains ambiguous. V was pared by 3 bases and J by 1 base, with 13 bases between. Per the germline V gene, CDR1 is SQVTM and CDR2 is ANQGSEA. The CDR3 runs 14 residues. The CDR3 spells CSVDETLDSYEQYF. CDR3 nucleotide sequence: TGCAGCGTTGACGAGACACTTGATTCCTACGAGCAGTACTTC.

This clonotype was observed a few times. This chain uses TRBV12-3 or TRBV12-4 with TRBJ2-5; the D is unclear. The CDR3 totals 14 residues. V gave up 7 bases and J gave up 2 bases, with 14 bases separating them. The CDR3 sequence is CASTLGVVQETQYF. DNA for the CDR3: TGTGCCAGCACCTTGGGTGTGGTTCAAGAGACCCAGTACTTC.

This clonotype showed up just once. The chain combines TRBV12-3 or TRBV12-4 with TRBJ2-5, with unresolved D. The germline V and J ends were trimmed by 2 bases and 9 bases, with 13 bases remaining between them. This CDR3 has 13 residues. The DNA of the CDR3 is TGTGCCAGCAGTTTATCGGGTCCGTCCCCCCAGTACTTC. Residues: CASSLSGPSPQYF.

A few counts support this clonotype. The rearrangement joins TRBV4-1 to TRBJ1-5; weak D call: TRBD1 (5 bases). The V end was cut by 0 bases, the J end by 7 bases, with 10 bases between. CDR3 length equals 14 residues. Germline V gives CDR1 MGHRA, CDR2 YSYEKL. The CDR3 here is CASSQEGVPQPQHF. The DNA of the CDR3 is TGCGCCAGCAGCCAAGAAGGGGTTCCCCAGCCCCAGCATTTT.

This sequence joins TRBV29-1 and TRBJ2-1; D is unclear. Germline V gene sequence: CDR1 SQVTM, CDR2 ANQGSEA. CDR3 length: 12 residues. V gave up 8 bases and J gave up 4 bases, with 12 bases separating them. This CDR3 is CSLLSAYNEQFF. As DNA, the CDR3 is TGCAGCTTGTTGAGTGCTTACAATGAGCAGTTCTTC.

The gene calls are TRBV7-9 and TRBJ2-7; 8 bases match TRBD1. Germline V CDR1 and CDR2: SEHNR, FQNEAQ (reference sequence). The V segment lost 4 bases and the J segment 7 bases; nucleotides outside the gene matches: 12. This CDR3 spans 15 amino acids. This chain's CDR3 is CASSSDRGPRGEQYF. The CDR3 coding sequence is TGTGCCAGCAGCTCCGACAGGGGCCCACGGGGTGAGCAGTACTTC. The entire variable domain, with the rest obtained from reference TRBV7-9 and TRBJ2-7, is as follows: DTGVSQNPRHKITKRGQNVTFRCDPISEHNRLYWYRQTLGQGPEFLTYFQNEAQLEKSRLLSDRFSAERPKGSFSTLEIQRTEQGDSAMYLCASSSDRGPRGEQYFGPGTRLTVT.

This clonotype was recorded many times. The chain employs TRBV6-5 and TRBJ2-6; D remains ambiguous. Trimming removed 6 bases at V and 2 bases at J, with 5 bases between. The germline CDR1 and CDR2 sequences are MNHEY and SVGAGI. The CDR3 runs 13 residues. In DNA, the CDR3 is TGTGCCAGCAGCTCTACTGGGGCCAACGTCCTGACTTTC. Translation gives CASSSTGANVLTF.

The rearrangement links TRBV18 to TRBJ1-1; D might be TRBD1 (5 bases). V was pared by 1 base and J by 4 bases, with 10 bases between. The CDR3 contains 14 residues. CDR1 is KGHSH, CDR2 LQKENI, per germline. The CDR3 sequence is CASSPRGEGTEAFF. DNA of the CDR3: TGTGCCAGCTCACCACGGGGGGAGGGCACTGAAGCTTTCTTT.